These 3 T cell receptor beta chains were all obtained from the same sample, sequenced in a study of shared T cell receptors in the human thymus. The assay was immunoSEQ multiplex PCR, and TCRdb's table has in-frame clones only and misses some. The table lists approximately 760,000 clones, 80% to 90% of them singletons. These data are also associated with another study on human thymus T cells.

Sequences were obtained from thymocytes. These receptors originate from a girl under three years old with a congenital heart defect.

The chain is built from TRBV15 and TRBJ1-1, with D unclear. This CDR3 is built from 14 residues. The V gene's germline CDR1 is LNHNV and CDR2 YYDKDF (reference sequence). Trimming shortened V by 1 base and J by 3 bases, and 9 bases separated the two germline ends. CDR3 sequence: CATSRVRAYTEAFF. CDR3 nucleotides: TGTGCCACCAGCAGAGTTCGCGCATACACTGAAGCTTTCTTT.

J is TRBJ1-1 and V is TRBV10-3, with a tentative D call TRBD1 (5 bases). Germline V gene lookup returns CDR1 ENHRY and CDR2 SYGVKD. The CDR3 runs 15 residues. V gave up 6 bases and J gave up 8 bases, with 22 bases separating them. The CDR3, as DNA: TGTGCCATCAGCTCACTGGTCGACAGAGAGGCCGAAGCTTTCTTT. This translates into CAISSLVDREAEAFF.

The DNA for the CDR3 is TGTGCCTGGAGTCCAGGGAATACTAATGAAAAACTGTTTTTT. This translates into CAWSPGNTNEKLFF. This chain joins TRBV30 and TRBJ1-4; perhaps TRBD1 as D (5 bases). The CDR3 runs to 14 residues. Trimming cost V 2 bases and J 2 bases, with 9 bases left between them. CDR1 GTSNPN and CDR2 SVGIG come from the germline V gene (reference sequence).